The 30 T cell receptor beta chains presented below share a single source sample, sequenced in a study of T-cell reconstitution after alpha-beta-depleted transplantation in children. Unique molecular identifiers were incorporated when the TCRbeta library was constructed. One entry per CDR3 protein results from TCRdb running MiXCR on the PCR reads. The sample includes some 500,000 distinct CDR3 sequences, around 17% seen only once; the top ten take approximately 3%. Sequencing used PBMCs from the stem cell graft donor, obtained from the stem cell graft. The receptors originated from a human donor who donated a stem cell graft to a child with acute lymphoblastic leukemia.

This clonotype appeared many times. The chain uses TRBV20-1 and TRBJ2-7, with TRBD2 as a possible D gene (6 bases). CDR1 and CDR2 from the germline V gene are DFQATT and SNEGSKA (reference sequence). There are 15 residues in the CDR3. The ends were cut back, 6 bases at V and 4 bases at J, with 22 bases in the middle. The DNA for the CDR3 is TGCAGTGCGCCTCCAGCTCAGGGAGGAGGTTACGAGCAGTACTTC. Translating it yields CSAPPAQGGGYEQYF.

The chain joins TRBV15 to TRBJ2-2; D is possibly TRBD2 (6 bases). The germline V and J ends were trimmed by 7 bases and 5 bases, with 11 bases remaining between them. Germline lookup yields CDR1 LNHNV and CDR2 YYDKDF (reference sequence). The CDR3 extends over 13 amino acids. CDR3 in amino acids: CATMPGGTGELFF. DNA of the CDR3: TGTGCCACCATGCCAGGAGGGACCGGGGAGCTGTTTTTT.

The V gene is TRBV3-1, the J gene TRBJ2-2; 8 bases agree with TRBD2. J was trimmed by 0 bases and V by 4 bases; bases with no gene match: 7. The CDR3 totals 17 residues. Looked up from germline, CDR1 is LGHDT and CDR2 is YNNKEL (reference sequence). The CDR3 loop is CASSLGGGTPNTGELFF. DNA of the CDR3: TGTGCCAGCAGCCTTGGCGGGGGGACACCGAACACCGGGGAGCTGTTTTTT.

V is TRBV29-1 and J is TRBJ2-7, with a tentative D call TRBD2 (7 bases). This CDR3 contains 12 residues. Trimming pared 3 bases from V and 11 bases from J, leaving 17 bases between. Germline V gene data show CDR1 as SQVTM and CDR2 as ANQGSEA. This chain's CDR3 is CSVDGLGGAEYF. The CDR3 nucleotides read TGCAGCGTTGACGGACTGGGGGGGGCTGAGTACTTC.

This clonotype occurred a few times. The chain links TRBV7-6 to TRBJ2-3, with 9 bases that match TRBD2. The V gene's germline CDR1 is SGHVS and CDR2 FNYEAQ. The CDR3 has 21 residues. The junction had 21 bases not matched to a gene; V was cut back by 3 bases and J by 2 bases. CDR3 nucleotide sequence: TGTGCCAGCAGCTTTTTCCAGGGAGGAGTAGCGGGAGCAGGGGACACAGATACGCAGTATTTT. This encodes CASSFFQGGVAGAGDTDTQYF.

This clonotype appeared a few times. V gene TRBV6-1 combines with J gene TRBJ2-2; 8 positions match TRBD1. V lost 6 bases to trimming and J lost 7 bases; unmatched junction nucleotides: 10. From germline, CDR1 is MNHNS and CDR2 SASEGT. This CDR3 is 15 amino acids long. As DNA, the CDR3 is TGTGCCAGCAGGCGCCTGGCAGGGGGCGGCGGGGAGCTGTTTTTT. Translating gives CASRRLAGGGGELFF.

This clonotype was observed a few times. The chain uses TRBV11-2 and TRBJ2-7, with D tentatively TRBD1 (7 bases). The V gene's germline CDR1 is SGHAT and CDR2 FQNNGV. The ends were cut back, 5 bases at V and 0 bases at J, with 23 bases in the middle. There are 18 residues in the CDR3. In DNA, the CDR3 is TGTGCCAGCAGCCATAACCAGGGGGGACAGCTTCACTCCTACGAGCAGTACTTC. It yields the protein CASSHNQGGQLHSYEQYF.

The chain uses TRBV5-1 and TRBJ2-1; 10 nucleotides line up with TRBD2. Germline CDR1 SGHRS, CDR2 YFSETQ. V lost 4 bases to trimming and J lost 6 bases; unmatched junction nucleotides: 4. This CDR3 region has 14 residues. CDR3 coding DNA: TGCGCCAGCAGCGGGACTAGCGAGGCCAATGAGCAGTTCTTC. Protein: CASSGTSEANEQFF.

This clonotype was detected a few times. J is TRBJ2-3 and V is TRBV5-6, with D maybe TRBD2 (6 bases). Germline V lookup: CDR1 SGHDT, CDR2 YYEEEE. The CDR3 runs to 14 residues. V lost 5 bases and J 2 bases, leaving 12 bases between the germline ends. This CDR3 is CASSFPGATDTQYF. The CDR3 bases are TGTGCCAGCAGTTTTCCGGGAGCCACAGATACGCAGTATTTT.

This clonotype was recorded a few times. V gene TRBV12-3 or TRBV12-4 combines with J gene TRBJ2-1; perhaps TRBD2 as D (6 bases). The CDR3 totals 15 residues. Trimming removed 3 bases at V and 7 bases at J, with 16 bases between. The CDR3 here is CASSFPGWRENEQFF. The CDR3 DNA reads TGTGCCAGCAGTTTCCCCGGGTGGAGGGAGAATGAGCAGTTCTTC.

This clonotype showed up just a few times. The chain joins TRBV20-1 to TRBJ2-7; a weak D match, TRBD1 (6 bases). V shed 1 base and J shed 1 base, with 14 bases lying between them. The CDR3 sequence is 15 residues long. Germline assignment: CDR1 DFQATT and CDR2 SNEGSKA (reference sequence). CDR3 DNA: TGCAGTGCTAGAGTGACCCCGGGACAATCCTACGAGCAGTACTTC. Amino acid sequence: CSARVTPGQSYEQYF.

The V and J genes are TRBV20-1 and TRBJ1-5; no reliable D call. Germline V gene data show CDR1 as DFQATT and CDR2 as SNEGSKA (reference sequence). Trimming took off 6 bases at V and 0 bases at J, with 15 bases between the two ends. The CDR3 sequence is 15 residues long. The CDR3 DNA reads TGCAGTGCCATCGTTTGGTTGGATAGCAATCAGCCCCAGCATTTT. Its protein is CSAIVWLDSNQPQHF.

This clonotype has a count of ten or more. This rearrangement joins TRBV28 to TRBJ1-2; tentatively, D is TRBD1 (5 bases). CDR1 MDHEN and CDR2 SYDVKM come from the germline V gene. V gave up 5 bases and J gave up 0 bases, with 10 bases separating them. The CDR3 has 14 residues. This chain's CDR3 is CASSPSTANYGYTF. CDR3 nucleotides: TGTGCCAGCAGTCCCTCGACAGCTAACTATGGCTACACCTTC.

This clonotype was counted between two and nine times. The rearrangement uses TRBV7-2 and TRBJ1-1; the D gene is possibly TRBD1 (6 bases). Looked up from germline, CDR1 is SGHTA and CDR2 is FQGNSA. The CDR3 consists of 15 residues. V lost 1 base to trimming and J lost 2 bases, with 11 bases between them. CDR3 amino acids: CASSLEARGNTEAFF. The CDR3 region has the DNA TGTGCCAGCAGCTTAGAAGCCAGGGGTAACACTGAAGCTTTCTTT.

The rearrangement uses TRBV18 and TRBJ1-5; D perhaps matches TRBD1 (6 bases). CDR1 is KGHSH and CDR2 is LQKENI in the germline V gene. This CDR3 contains 18 residues. The V end was cut by 4 bases, the J end by 0 bases, with 19 bases between. Here the CDR3 DNA reads TGTGCCAGCTCACTAAACAGGGCCAGCTTAGATAGCAATCAGCCCCAGCATTTT. Its protein product is CASSLNRASLDSNQPQHF.

This clonotype was seen at least ten times. The CDR3: CASSPLQKPYEQYF. The CDR3 DNA follows: TGTGCCAGCAGCCCGCTCCAGAAGCCATACGAGCAGTACTTC. The V gene is TRBV7-8, the J gene TRBJ2-7; D is unresolved. V was cut by 5 bases and J by 4 bases, with 15 bases left in between. The CDR3 runs 14 residues. Germline V gives CDR1 SGHVS, CDR2 FQNEAQ.

The table lists this clonotype with a few counts. This chain uses TRBV15 with TRBJ2-1, with a weak D call TRBD1 (7 bases). Germline values: CDR1 LNHNV, CDR2 YYDKDF (reference sequence). Between the trimmed V and J ends, which lost 2 bases and 4 bases, there was a span of 21 bases. There are 18 residues in the CDR3. This chain's CDR3 is CATSRSRVRDSFYNEQFF. The CDR3 nucleotides read TGTGCCACCAGCAGATCGAGGGTGCGGGACAGCTTTTACAATGAGCAGTTCTTC.

This chain links TRBV18 with TRBJ2-3; D perhaps matches TRBD2 (7 bases). The CDR3 is 17 amino acids. Looked up from germline, CDR1 is KGHSH and CDR2 is LQKENI. V was trimmed by 0 bases and J by 3 bases, leaving 16 bases between them. The CDR3 loop reads CASSPPEGEGRTDTQYF. The CDR3 DNA reads as TGTGCCAGCTCACCACCGGAGGGGGAGGGCCGGACAGATACGCAGTATTTT.

The J gene is TRBJ2-1, the V gene TRBV3-1; 10 bases agree with TRBD1. Germline V gene lookup returns CDR1 LGHDT and CDR2 YNNKEL (reference sequence). The CDR3 has 18 residues. V dropped 7 bases and J dropped 4; count of bases not matched to a gene: 16. The DNA for the CDR3 is TGTGCCAGCACCCACTTATACCGACAGGGGGCTTTATACAATGAGCAGTTCTTC. Residues: CASTHLYRQGALYNEQFF.

For this clonotype: The junction differs from germline at one of its ends, possibly a read error. The chain is built from TRBV5-1 and TRBJ2-3; maybe TRBD2 (7 bases). This CDR3 comprises 15 residues. Germline V gene sequence: CDR1 SGHRS, CDR2 YFSETQ. DNA for the CDR3: TGCGCCAGCAGCTTGATGGGGGGGGCGCCCGATACGCATTATTTT. Translating gives CASSLMGGAPDTHYF.

V is TRBV29-1 and J is TRBJ1-2; no firm D call. The CDR3 is 12 amino acids. Germline V gene lookup returns CDR1 SQVTM and CDR2 ANQGSEA. Trimming took 3 bases from V and 4 from J, leaving 9 bases between them. Here the CDR3 reads CSVEDRRYGYTF. In nucleotides, the CDR3 is TGCAGCGTTGAGGACCGCCGCTATGGCTACACCTTC.

This chain uses TRBV9 with TRBJ2-7, with 11 bases aligning to TRBD2. This CDR3 has 17 residues. Unmatched junction bases numbered 12, after V lost 0 bases and J lost 7 bases. Germline lookup yields CDR1 SGDLS and CDR2 YYNGEE. The CDR3 DNA follows: TGTGCCAGCAGCGTAGGGACTAGCGGGTCCCTGCCTGGGGAGCAGTACTTC. It specifies CASSVGTSGSLPGEQYF.

The chain employs TRBV6-5 and TRBJ2-7; a weak D match, TRBD2 (7 bases). Trimming removed 0 bases at V and 4 bases at J, with 19 bases between. Germline V gene sequence: CDR1 MNHEY, CDR2 SVGAGI. The CDR3 contains 17 residues. In DNA, the CDR3 is TGTGCCAGCAGTTACTCGGGAGGGGGTGTGGGACTGTACGAGCAGTACTTC. It encodes CASSYSGGGVGLYEQYF.

The J gene is TRBJ1-4, the V gene TRBV5-1, with 9 bases matching TRBD1. This CDR3 has 14 amino acids. CDR1 and CDR2 from the germline V gene are SGHRS and YFSETQ. The ends lost 4 bases at V and 8 bases at J; junction bases unmatched: 6. The chain's CDR3 is CASSPGQGQEKLFF. As DNA, the CDR3 is TGCGCCAGCAGCCCCGGACAGGGGCAAGAAAAACTGTTTTTT.

The chain carries TRBV12-3 or TRBV12-4 and TRBJ2-7; perhaps TRBD2 as D (6 bases). V lost 5 bases and J 2 bases, leaving 19 bases between the germline ends. The CDR3 consists of 16 residues. CDR3 in DNA: TGTGCCAGCAGTGCGACGACCGGGACTGAGCCCTACGAGCAGTACTTC. Translating it yields CASSATTGTEPYEQYF.

The rearrangement links TRBV12-3 or TRBV12-4 to TRBJ2-3, with D perhaps being TRBD1 or TRBD2 (6 bases each). This CDR3 has 16 residues. V lost 6 bases and J 0 bases, leaving 16 bases between the germline ends. The CDR3 here is CASRLLAGGSTDTQYF. CDR3 coding DNA: TGTGCCAGCAGATTACTAGCTGGGGGCAGCACAGATACGCAGTATTTT.

This chain connects TRBV3-1 to TRBJ2-2; D is unresolved. V lost 1 base, J lost 0 bases, and 6 bases lay in between. Looked up from germline, CDR1 is LGHDT and CDR2 is YNNKEL (reference sequence). There are 15 residues in the CDR3. CDR3 sequence (DNA): TGTGCCAGCAGCCAAGGGGCGACGAACACCGGGGAGCTGTTTTTT. Translation: CASSQGATNTGELFF.

This clonotype was recorded only once. CDR3 protein: CASSSALRQGFGYTF. CDR3 bases: TGTGCCAGCAGCTCCGCCCTTCGACAGGGGTTCGGCTACACCTTC. The chain employs TRBV7-9 and TRBJ1-2; 8 positions match TRBD1. V lost 4 bases to trimming and J lost 8 bases; unmatched junction nucleotides: 12. Germline values: CDR1 SEHNR, CDR2 FQNEAQ (reference sequence). CDR3 length equals 15 residues.

This clonotype was detected a few times. DNA of the CDR3: TGCAGTGCCTATGGAGTCGGGGGTCCGAGCTACGAGCAGTACTTC. This codes for CSAYGVGGPSYEQYF. This chain uses TRBV20-1 with TRBJ2-7; possibly TRBD2 for D (6 bases). The CDR3 runs to 15 residues. Trimming removed 6 bases from V and 3 bases from J, with 21 bases in between. Germline V gives CDR1 DFQATT, CDR2 SNEGSKA (reference sequence).

This clonotype was recorded a few times. This sequence joins TRBV29-1 and TRBJ1-5, with D possibly being TRBD1 (5 bases). The V gene's germline CDR1 is SQVTM and CDR2 ANQGSEA. CDR3 length: 14 amino acids. The germline V and J ends were trimmed by 4 bases and 1 base, with 11 bases remaining between them. The CDR3 region has the DNA TGCAGCGTTGGTCTCGGGGGGAGCAATCAGCCCCAGCATTTT. It encodes CSVGLGGSNQPQHF.